These 26 T cell receptor beta chains were sequenced from one sample in a study of blood T cells in healthy people across ages. Then a second PCR, running roughly 7 to 11 cycles, was carried out with a sample-barcoded 5' primer and a J-beta primer mix. Using its own MiXCR run on the 5' RACE reads, TCRdb lists one record per CDR3 protein. Found here are 1.6 million or so distinct CDR3 sequences, about 31% of them singletons; the top ten hold 11%. The sample taken for sequencing was blood. The receptor set was obtained from a woman between 25 and 40 years old in good health.

This clonotype was counted many times. The chain uses TRBV20-1 and TRBJ2-3; D is possibly TRBD1 or TRBD2 (5 bases each). The V and J ends lost 0 bases and 3 bases respectively, with 10 bases between them. CDR3 length equals 14 residues. Germline V CDR1 and CDR2: DFQATT, SNEGSKA (reference sequence). The CDR3 loop is CSAREGVATDTQYF. The DNA of the CDR3 is TGCAGTGCTAGAGAGGGGGTAGCAACAGATACGCAGTATTTT.

Many counts were recorded for this clonotype. Written as DNA, the CDR3 is TGCGCCAGCTGGGACGGCGTGTCAGATACGCAGTATTTT. The encoded protein is CASWDGVSDTQYF. The gene calls are TRBV10-2 and TRBJ2-3; D may match TRBD1 or TRBD2 (5 bases each). Germline CDR1 is WSHSY and CDR2 is SAAADI. This CDR3 comprises 13 residues. V lost 8 bases and J 4 bases, leaving 13 bases between the germline ends.

On this clonotype itself: Sequence at one end of the junction differs from germline and may be a read error. The chain links TRBV6-1 to TRBJ2-1, with D perhaps matching TRBD1 (5 bases). This CDR3 is 17 amino acids long. From germline, CDR1 is MNHNS and CDR2 SASEGT. The CDR3 is CASREGWGGHSYNEQFF. The CDR3 DNA sequence: TGTGCCAGCAGAGAAGGTTGGGGCGGACACTCCTACAATGAGCAGTTCTTC.

DNA of the CDR3: TGCGCCAGCACCGAGACAGGGTATCGTCCCGGGGAGCTGTTTTTT. Protein sequence: CASTETGYRPGELFF. This rearrangement joins TRBV5-1 to TRBJ2-2; the match to TRBD1 covers 7 bases. The CDR3 has 15 residues. Germline CDR1 reads SGHRS; CDR2 reads YFSETQ. Trimming took 6 bases from V and 6 from J; bases not matched to a gene: 11.

This clonotype was observed a few times. The chain employs TRBV7-9 and TRBJ1-2, with 9 bases that match TRBD1. V shed 5 bases and J 13 bases; nucleotides not matched to a gene: 17. The CDR3 has 15 amino acids. Germline CDR1 and CDR2: SEHNR and FQNEAQ (reference sequence). Here the CDR3 reads CASSPGSTGGSPSTF. DNA for the CDR3: TGTGCCAGCAGCCCAGGTTCAACAGGGGGCTCCCCTAGCACCTTC.

A note on this clonotype: A much more abundant neighbour one base away suggests this may be a read error. V gene TRBV5-1 combines with J gene TRBJ2-1, with a weak D call TRBD2 (5 bases). Trimming took 4 bases from V and 13 from J, leaving 18 bases between them. This CDR3 spans 13 amino acids. In germline, CDR1 is SGHRS, CDR2 YFSETQ. For the CDR3, the DNA is TGCGCCAGCAGCGACGACTTCGGGGAGACCCAGTTCTTC. Protein product: CASSDDFGETQFF.

This clonotype was observed a few times. The rearrangement links TRBV5-1 to TRBJ2-6; D ambiguous. Deletions cut 1 base from V and 4 bases from J, with 6 bases between. CDR3 length: 14 amino acids. Germline V CDR1 and CDR2: SGHRS, YFSETQ. CDR3 loop: CASSLRVGANVLTF. In DNA form, the CDR3 reads TGCGCCAGCAGCTTGAGAGTCGGGGCCAACGTCCTGACTTTC. Using reference TRBV5-1 and TRBJ2-6 for the parts outside the CDR3, the full variable domain is KAGVTQTPRYLIKTRGQQVTLSCSPISGHRSVSWYQQTPGQGLQFLFEYFSETQRNKGNFPGRFSGRQFSNSRSEMNVSTLELGDSALYLCASSLRVGANVLTFGAGSRLTVL.

This chain joins TRBV12-3 or TRBV12-4 and TRBJ2-7; D gene uncertain. Trimming removed 4 bases at V and 4 bases at J, with 14 bases between. The CDR3 has 14 residues. CDR3 protein: CASSSLKESYEQYF. CDR3 in DNA: TGTGCCAGCAGTTCCCTCAAGGAGTCTTACGAGCAGTACTTC.

This clonotype was seen only a few times. The chain carries TRBV27 and TRBJ1-1; D is possibly TRBD1 (5 bases). V lost 6 bases, J lost 4 bases, and 12 bases lay in between. The germline CDR1 and CDR2 sequences are MNHEY and SMNVEV (reference sequence). The CDR3 covers 13 residues. The CDR3 bases are TGTGCCAGCAGCCTCCTGGGGCCCACTGAAGCTTTCTTT. It encodes CASSLLGPTEAFF.

This clonotype has only a few counts. The rearrangement joins TRBV20-1 to TRBJ1-1, with a possible D match to TRBD1 (5 bases). The V gene's germline CDR1 is DFQATT and CDR2 SNEGSKA (reference sequence). The CDR3 is made up of 13 amino acids. The CDR3 coding sequence is TGCAGCAGACAGTCTGGGGGGGACACTGAAGCTTTCTTT. Its translation: CSRQSGGDTEAFF.

Of note for this clonotype: A much bigger clone sits one base away, suggesting this may be a read error. This chain connects TRBV29-1 to TRBJ2-1, with a weak D call TRBD2 (5 bases). Germline V CDR1 and CDR2: SQVTM, ANQGSEA. The CDR3 is made up of 13 amino acids. The CDR3 spells CSVDVRENNEQLF. The CDR3 coding sequence is TGCAGCGTTGATGTTAGGGAGAACAATGAGCAGTTATTC.

The chain employs TRBV7-6 and TRBJ2-1; 8 bases map to TRBD2. V was pared by 0 bases and J by 5 bases, with 9 bases of the junction left unmatched. The V gene's germline CDR1 is SGHVS and CDR2 FNYEAQ. The CDR3 runs 17 residues. DNA for the CDR3: TGTGCCAGCAGCTTAGCGCGGTTAGCGGGAATCAACAATGAGCAGTTCTTC. Amino acid sequence: CASSLARLAGINNEQFF.

This clonotype was seen a few times. The chain employs TRBV20-1 and TRBJ2-1; perhaps TRBD1 as D (6 bases). V lost 5 bases to trimming and J lost 6 bases, with 20 bases between them. Per germline, CDR1 DFQATT and CDR2 SNEGSKA (reference sequence). The CDR3 sequence is 15 residues long. The CDR3 is CSAPRRTARGNEQFF. Here the CDR3 DNA reads TGCAGTGCTCCCCGGCGGACAGCTCGAGGCAATGAGCAGTTCTTC.

This clonotype has at least ten counts. The CDR3 region is CSAFRTGRVPSYNEQFF. CDR3 DNA: TGCAGTGCATTCCGAACGGGTAGGGTCCCGTCCTACAATGAGCAGTTCTTC. This chain links TRBV20-1 with TRBJ2-1; D not resolved. The CDR3 extends over 17 amino acids. Germline V lookup: CDR1 DFQATT, CDR2 SNEGSKA (reference sequence). Trimming stripped 6 bases from V and 1 base from J, with 22 bases between.

The CDR3 loop is CSAGRANYGYTF. CDR3 DNA: TGCAGCGCTGGACGGGCTAACTATGGCTACACCTTC. The chain is built from TRBV29-1 and TRBJ1-2; D is unclear. The germline gives CDR1 SQVTM, CDR2 ANQGSEA. CDR3 size: 12 residues. V was cut by 7 bases and J by 0 bases, with 9 bases left in between.

This clonotype has a count of ten or more. J is TRBJ2-1 and V is TRBV29-1, with 8 nucleotides matching TRBD1. J lost 2 bases, V lost 7 bases, and 4 bases had no gene match. From germline, CDR1 is SQVTM and CDR2 ANQGSEA. This CDR3 has 13 amino acids. The CDR3 DNA reads as TGCAGCGCCTTGGACAGGGCCTACAATGAGCAGTTCTTC. Its protein is CSALDRAYNEQFF.

The chain uses TRBV20-1 and TRBJ2-7; possible D gene TRBD2, 5 bases. V was cut by 4 bases and J by 2 bases, with 18 bases left in between. CDR3 length: 15 residues. Per the germline V gene, CDR1 is DFQATT and CDR2 is SNEGSKA (reference sequence). The CDR3 reads CSAKGLPRFAYEQYF. The DNA for the CDR3 is TGCAGTGCTAAAGGACTGCCACGCTTCGCCTACGAGCAGTACTTC.

The CDR3, as DNA: TGTGCCAGCAGCCAAGGGGCCAGGGCGGATTCACCCCTCCACTTT. This sequence encodes CASSQGARADSPLHF. The chain employs TRBV4-2 and TRBJ1-6, with a tentative D call TRBD1 (5 bases). CDR1 and CDR2 (germline): LGHNA, YNFKEQ. V lost 1 base and J lost 8, with 12 bases in between. The CDR3 spans 15 residues.

The rearrangement joins TRBV2 to TRBJ2-7; 7 bases match TRBD2. CDR3 length equals 16 residues. Trimming removed 6 bases from V and 0 bases from J; junction bases left unmatched: 11. The germline gives CDR1 SNHLY, CDR2 FYNNEI. DNA for the CDR3: TGTGCCAGCAGGGATCCTACGGGGGGTTACTCCTACGAGCAGTACTTC. It yields the protein CASRDPTGGYSYEQYF.

This chain uses TRBV20-1 with TRBJ2-2, with TRBD2 identical over 8 bases. The CDR3 contains 15 residues. V lost 6 bases, J lost 3 bases, and 9 bases stayed unmatched. Germline V gene sequence: CDR1 DFQATT, CDR2 SNEGSKA (reference sequence). The CDR3 loop is CSAPRSGSDTGELFF. CDR3 coding DNA: TGCAGTGCCCCGAGGAGCGGGAGTGACACCGGGGAGCTGTTTTTT.

There are many counts of this clonotype. This may arise from a read error, as a much more abundant clone is one base away. The rearrangement links TRBV13 to TRBJ2-7; TRBD2 matches 9 bases. With 1 base clipped from V and 3 bases from J, the junction kept 4 bases outside the gene matches. The CDR3 is made up of 15 amino acids. Germline CDR1 and CDR2: PRHDT and FYEKMQ (reference sequence). The CDR3, as DNA: TGTGCCAGCAGCTTAGTTAGCGGGGGATGCTACGAGCAGTACTTC. Its protein product is CASSLVSGGCYEQYF.

In this sample, this clonotype turned up many times. The chain has TRBV4-1 and TRBJ2-1, with TRBD2 matching 9 bases. The CDR3 length is 18 residues. With 5 bases clipped from V and 2 bases from J, the junction kept 13 bases outside the gene matches. Germline V gene data show CDR1 as MGHRA and CDR2 as YSYEKL. The CDR3 loop is CASSSGGGGGDAYNEQFF. CDR3 nucleotide sequence: TGCGCCAGCAGCTCCGGCGGCGGGGGGGGCGACGCCTACAATGAGCAGTTCTTC.

The chain employs TRBV9 and TRBJ2-3; 8 bases line up with TRBD2. V lost 3 bases, J lost 2 bases, and 11 bases stayed unmatched. Looked up from germline, CDR1 is SGDLS and CDR2 is YYNGEE. The CDR3 is made up of 17 amino acids. As DNA, the CDR3 is TGTGCCAGCAGCGCCGCCCATCAGCGGGAGATCACAGATACGCAGTATTTT. This codes for CASSAAHQREITDTQYF.

A few counts support this clonotype. The rearrangement links TRBV3-1 to TRBJ2-5, with D possibly matching TRBD1 (5 bases). Trimming left V 5 bases short and J 5 bases short, with 12 bases between. Germline V gives CDR1 LGHDT, CDR2 YNNKEL (reference sequence). This CDR3 is built from 13 residues. The CDR3 is CASSGAKSETQYF. CDR3 sequence (DNA): TGTGCCAGCAGCGGGGCTAAATCCGAGACCCAGTACTTC.

The gene calls are TRBV6-5 and TRBJ1-1; the D gene is possibly TRBD1 (5 bases). In germline, CDR1 is MNHEY, CDR2 SVGAGI. V shed 0 bases and J shed 3 bases, with 11 bases lying between them. The CDR3 covers 15 residues. The chain's CDR3 is CASSYSGQVYTEAFF. The CDR3 nucleotides read TGTGCCAGCAGTTACTCGGGGCAGGTGTACACTGAAGCTTTCTTT.

The chain couples TRBV20-1 to TRBJ2-3; 9 bases are shared with TRBD2. Germline trimming cut 0 bases from V and 2 bases from J; bases unmatched to any gene: 3. This CDR3 is built from 15 residues. Germline CDR1 DFQATT, CDR2 SNEGSKA (reference sequence). CDR3 nucleotide sequence: TGCAGTGCTAGAGAATCTAGCGGGGCCACAGATACGCAGTATTTT. Its translation: CSARESSGATDTQYF.